These 28 T cell receptor beta chains came from one sample sequenced in a study of blood T cell repertoires in COVID-19 (dated by TCRdb to about 2020). Libraries came from the immunoSEQ multiplex PCR assay. TCRdb took this table from immuneACCESS and kept in-frame rearrangements with V and J called. Such tables lack part of the clones; where checked against another copy, unresolved V genes explain under half of the gap, and the rest is unexplained. A total of some 30,000 clones appear in this sample, roughly 90% of them only once. Together, the top ten hold about 13% of the sample. Material for sequencing was peripheral blood. These receptors were collected from a human donor with active COVID-19. The donor label of this sample is uncertain.

Only one count was recorded for this clone. V gene TRBV6-6 combines with J gene TRBJ1-1, with a weak D call TRBD1 (6 bases). Per the germline V gene, CDR1 is MNHNY and CDR2 is SVGAGI (reference sequence). Deletions cut 6 bases from V and 4 bases from J, with 15 bases between. This CDR3 region has 14 residues. The CDR3 loop is CASRPNRVGTEAFF. Here the CDR3 DNA reads TGTGCCAGCAGGCCGAACAGGGTCGGCACTGAAGCTTTCTTT.

The chain couples TRBV4-1 to TRBJ2-2; tentative D call: TRBD1 (5 bases). Deletions cut 4 bases from V and 0 bases from J, with 9 bases between. Germline loops: CDR1 MGHRA, CDR2 YSYEKL. This CDR3 is built from 15 residues. CDR3 loop: CASSPRTPNTGELFF. For the CDR3, the DNA is TGCGCCAGCAGCCCTCGGACACCGAACACCGGGGAGCTGTTTTTT.

The J gene is TRBJ2-3, the V gene TRBV24-1; TRBD1 matches 8 bases. The CDR3 length is 16 residues. Per germline, CDR1 KGHDR and CDR2 SFDVKD. V was clipped by 1 base and J by 3 bases; unmatched bases: 5. The chain's CDR3 is CATSDLSNRGTDTQYF. CDR3 bases: TGTGCCACCAGTGATTTATCGAACAGGGGGACAGATACGCAGTATTTT.

The V call is TRBV3-1 (or the pseudogene TRBV3-2), the J call TRBJ2-1, with TRBD2 matching over 12 bases. The length of the CDR3 is 21 residues. Germline CDR1 reads LGHDT; CDR2 reads YNNKEL (reference sequence). Trimming at V came to 1 base and at J to 2 bases, leaving 15 bases not matched to a gene. The CDR3 nucleotides are TGTGCCAGCAGCCAAGGGGTAAGGCTTCCTAGCGGGGGGGTTCCCTACAATGAGCAGTTCTTC. Translated, it gives CASSQGVRLPSGGVPYNEQFF.

The chain links TRBV3-1 (or the pseudogene TRBV3-2) to TRBJ2-1; TRBD2 agrees at 9 bases. After removal of 2 bases from V and 4 bases from J, the junction contained 3 bases not matched to a gene. CDR3 length equals 15 residues. The germline CDR1 and CDR2 sequences are LGHDT and YNNKEL (reference sequence). The chain's CDR3 is CASSQFLAGYNEQFF. In nucleotides, the CDR3 is TGTGCCAGCAGCCAATTTCTAGCGGGGTACAATGAGCAGTTCTTC.

V and J are TRBV29-1 and TRBJ1-2, with 9 bases that match TRBD1. V shed 6 bases, J shed 4 bases, and the junction held 3 bases outside the gene matches. The CDR3 is 12 amino acids. Germline CDR1 and CDR2: SQVTM and ANQGSEA. The chain's CDR3 is CSVVDRGYGYTF. The DNA of the CDR3 is TGCAGCGTGGTGGACAGGGGCTATGGCTACACCTTC.

The chain is built from TRBV24-1 and TRBJ2-3; 8 bases are a match to TRBD2. J gave up 3 bases and V 8 bases, and 6 bases lay outside the gene matches. This CDR3 is built from 14 residues. The germline V gene encodes CDR1 KGHDR and CDR2 SFDVKD. This chain's CDR3 is CATMSSGRTDTQYF. DNA for the CDR3: TGTGCCACCATGTCTAGCGGGCGAACAGATACGCAGTATTTT.

In DNA form, the CDR3 reads TGTGCCAGCAGTTTTGGGCAGTCCATCTATGGCTACACCTTC. Encoded protein: CASSFGQSIYGYTF. V and J are TRBV27 and TRBJ1-2; D remains ambiguous. Germline V gene sequence: CDR1 MNHEY, CDR2 SMNVEV (reference sequence). V dropped 3 bases and J dropped 4 bases, with 12 bases sitting between them. The CDR3 is 14 amino acids.

This clone was recorded only once. This chain joins TRBV5-1 and TRBJ1-2; 12 bases match TRBD1. Trimming took 3 bases from V and 7 from J; bases not matched to a gene: 10. Per the germline V gene, CDR1 is SGHRS and CDR2 is YFSETQ. The CDR3 sequence is 16 residues long. CDR3 sequence: CASSSPGTGGRGGYTF. DNA of the CDR3: TGCGCCAGCAGCTCCCCCGGGACAGGGGGCCGCGGTGGCTACACCTTC.

The rearrangement uses TRBV18 and TRBJ1-5; the D gene is possibly TRBD1 (6 bases). Trimming took off 3 bases at V and 4 bases at J, with 25 bases between the two ends. The length of the CDR3 is 19 residues. Germline CDR1 KGHSH, CDR2 LQKENI. The CDR3: CASSPNRVEALSRNQPQHF. Here the CDR3 DNA reads TGTGCCAGCTCACCGAACAGGGTCGAGGCTCTGTCTCGAAATCAGCCCCAGCATTTT.

The CDR3 loop is CASSETGVTEAFF. In DNA form, the CDR3 reads TGTGCCAGCAGCGAGACAGGGGTCACTGAAGCTTTCTTT. This chain joins TRBV7-3 and TRBJ1-1; 8 positions match TRBD1. The CDR3 is 13 amino acids. Losses at the gene ends were 5 bases for V and 4 bases for J; bases not matched to a gene: 3. Germline loops: CDR1 SGHTA, CDR2 FQGTGA.

The chain carries TRBV3-1 (or the pseudogene TRBV3-2) and TRBJ2-1, with 9 nucleotides matching TRBD2. The CDR3 runs 16 residues. V dropped 6 bases and J dropped 5; count of bases not matched to a gene: 11. Germline lookup yields CDR1 LGHDT and CDR2 YNNKEL (reference sequence). Here the CDR3 reads CASSPLGGGADNEQFF. CDR3 in DNA: TGTGCCAGCAGTCCCTTGGGCGGGGGGGCCGACAATGAGCAGTTCTTC.

The genes are TRBV7-9 and TRBJ2-3, with 7 bases identical to TRBD1. The CDR3 has 15 amino acids. Germline V gives CDR1 SEHNR, CDR2 FQNEAQ (reference sequence). V trimming: 2 bases; J trimming: 4 bases; junction bases outside the gene matches: 6. CDR3 sequence reads: CASSLRRQGADTQYF. The CDR3 region has the DNA TGTGCCAGCAGCTTACGGCGACAGGGCGCAGATACGCAGTATTTT.

V usage is TRBV4-2 and J usage is TRBJ2-5, with D maybe TRBD1 (6 bases). The CDR3 covers 14 residues. V was trimmed by 4 bases and J by 5 bases, leaving 14 bases between them. Germline CDR1 LGHNA, CDR2 YNFKEQ. The DNA for the CDR3 is TGTGCCAGCAGCCCCGGGACATGGACGGAGACCCAGTACTTC. This translates into CASSPGTWTETQYF.

V gene TRBV7-3 combines with J gene TRBJ2-2; D gene ambiguous. Trimming left V 2 bases short and J 2 bases short, with 12 bases between. The CDR3 runs to 16 residues. Germline V gene data show CDR1 as SGHTA and CDR2 as FQGTGA. The CDR3 loop is CASSLASRGNTGELFF. The CDR3 nucleotides are TGTGCCAGCAGCTTAGCAAGCCGCGGAAACACCGGGGAGCTGTTTTTT.

This sequence joins TRBV7-2 and TRBJ2-1; TRBD1 matches 8 bases. The germline V gene has CDR1 SGHTA and CDR2 FQGNSA. CDR3 length equals 13 residues. The V segment lost 7 bases and the J segment 8 bases; nucleotides outside the gene matches: 7. The CDR3 coding sequence is TGTGCCAGCAATACCAACAGGGGGTATGAGCAGTTCTTC. Its protein product is CASNTNRGYEQFF.

This sequence joins TRBV3-1 (or the pseudogene TRBV3-2) and TRBJ2-1, with D hard to call. The CDR3 consists of 14 residues. Trimming stripped 5 bases from V and 5 bases from J, with 13 bases between. Per the germline V gene, CDR1 is LGHDT and CDR2 is YNNKEL (reference sequence). The CDR3 coding sequence is TGTGCCAGCAGCTCATCGACTGGAGACAATGAGCAGTTCTTC. It specifies CASSSSTGDNEQFF.

The J gene is TRBJ1-1, the V gene TRBV7-2, with 7 bases fitting TRBD1. Unmatched junction bases numbered 13, after V lost 4 bases and J lost 5 bases. This CDR3 contains 16 residues. Germline values: CDR1 SGHTA, CDR2 FQGNSA. This CDR3 is CASSSEGRGRLTEAFF. The CDR3 nucleotides read TGTGCCAGCAGCTCCGAGGGTAGGGGGCGACTTACTGAAGCTTTCTTT.

The chain joins TRBV5-6 to TRBJ1-4; 11 bases are shared with TRBD1. Germline V gene data show CDR1 as SGHDT and CDR2 as YYEEEE. V gave up 4 bases and J gave up 5 bases; unmatched junction bases: 10. The CDR3 covers 17 residues. Written as DNA, the CDR3 is TGTGCCAGCAGCCCGGACAGGGGGCGGGGAATAAATGAAAAACTGTTTTTT. Translating it yields CASSPDRGRGINEKLFF.

The V call is TRBV5-1, the J call TRBJ2-7, with a weak D call TRBD2 (6 bases). Germline CDR1 and CDR2: SGHRS and YFSETQ. The length of the CDR3 is 13 residues. Between the trimmed V and J ends, which lost 5 bases and 4 bases, there was a span of 13 bases. The DNA for the CDR3 is TGCGCCAGCAGTGTGACACGGGGGTACGAGCAGTACTTC. Residues: CASSVTRGYEQYF.

The CDR3 loop reads CASSQGESEKLFF. CDR3 DNA: TGTGCCAGCAGCCAGGGGGAAAGTGAAAAACTGTTTTTT. The chain is built from TRBV7-8 and TRBJ1-4, with 7 bases matching TRBD1. Unmatched junction bases numbered 4, after V lost 5 bases and J lost 7 bases. Germline V gives CDR1 SGHVS, CDR2 FQNEAQ. The CDR3 is 13 residues long.

The V and J genes are TRBV27 and TRBJ1-1, with D perhaps TRBD1 (6 bases). Trimming left V 5 bases short and J 3 bases short, with 22 bases between. Germline V gene lookup returns CDR1 MNHEY and CDR2 SMNVEV (reference sequence). This CDR3 is built from 17 residues. The CDR3 loop is CASSPSRRGARYTEAFF. The CDR3 DNA is TGTGCCAGCAGTCCTAGTCGGCGGGGGGCTCGGTACACTGAAGCTTTCTTT.

The chain carries TRBV5-1 and TRBJ2-2; TRBD1 aligns across 9 bases. The CDR3 loop spans 19 amino acids. Germline V gene sequence: CDR1 SGHRS, CDR2 YFSETQ. V shed 4 bases and J 4 bases; nucleotides not matched to a gene: 17. DNA for the CDR3: TGCGCCAGCAGCGACCCGGGACAGGGTCTCCCCATAGGCACCGGGGAGCTGTTTTTT. Its translation is CASSDPGQGLPIGTGELFF.

The chain joins TRBV7-2 to TRBJ2-5; 9 positions match TRBD1. CDR3 size: 17 residues. Germline V CDR1 and CDR2: SGHTA, FQGNSA. V lost 2 bases to trimming and J lost 4 bases; unmatched junction nucleotides: 11. Written as DNA, the CDR3 is TGTGCCAGCAGCTTATATTCATTGGGACAGGGATCAGAGACCCAGTACTTC. Its protein is CASSLYSLGQGSETQYF.

This rearrangement joins TRBV19 to TRBJ2-1; 11 nucleotides align to TRBD2. Germline V gene lookup returns CDR1 LNHDA and CDR2 SQIVND (reference sequence). The length of the CDR3 is 16 residues. Losses at the gene ends were 0 bases for V and 4 bases for J; bases not matched to a gene: 2. DNA for the CDR3: TGTGCCAGTAGTATAGATCTAGCGGGGGGATACAATGAGCAGTTCTTC. This sequence encodes CASSIDLAGGYNEQFF. Supplemented by reference TRBV19 and TRBJ2-1, the full variable domain reads DGGITQSPKYLFRKEGQNVTLSCEQNLNHDAMYWYRQDPGQGLRLIYYSQIVNDFQKGDIAEGYSVSREKKESFPLTVTSAQKNPTAFYLCASSIDLAGGYNEQFFGPGTRLTVL.

V gene TRBV18 combines with J gene TRBJ2-7; 8 nucleotides align to TRBD1. Trimming removed 3 bases from V and 3 bases from J; junction bases left unmatched: 7. The CDR3 totals 15 residues. Germline loops: CDR1 KGHSH, CDR2 LQKENI. The chain's CDR3 is CASSPLGTGIYEQYF. The CDR3 DNA is TGTGCCAGCTCACCCCTCGGGACAGGAATCTACGAGCAGTACTTC.

This rearrangement joins TRBV18 to TRBJ2-7; 10 bases fit TRBD2. Germline loops: CDR1 KGHSH, CDR2 LQKENI. V was pared by 6 bases and J by 4 bases, with 0 bases of the junction left unmatched. The CDR3 has 12 amino acids. The CDR3 reads CASSTSGYEQYF. The DNA for the CDR3 is TGTGCCAGCTCGACTAGCGGGTACGAGCAGTACTTC. Looking up the rest from reference TRBV18 and TRBJ2-7 gives the full variable domain: NAGVMQNPRHLVRRRGQEARLRCSPMKGHSHVYWYRQLPEEGLKFMVYLQKENIIDESGMPKERFSAEFPKEGPSILRIQQVVRGDSAAYFCASSTSGYEQYFGPGTRLTVT.

The CDR3 protein is CASSQELGGGSSYNEQFF. In nucleotides, the CDR3 is TGTGCCAGCAGCCAAGAACTCGGGGGCGGGAGCTCCTACAATGAGCAGTTCTTC. The chain is built from TRBV4-2 and TRBJ2-1, with D possibly being TRBD2 (7 bases). This CDR3 region has 18 residues. V was clipped by 0 bases and J by 0 bases, with 15 bases between them. Germline values: CDR1 LGHNA, CDR2 YNFKEQ.